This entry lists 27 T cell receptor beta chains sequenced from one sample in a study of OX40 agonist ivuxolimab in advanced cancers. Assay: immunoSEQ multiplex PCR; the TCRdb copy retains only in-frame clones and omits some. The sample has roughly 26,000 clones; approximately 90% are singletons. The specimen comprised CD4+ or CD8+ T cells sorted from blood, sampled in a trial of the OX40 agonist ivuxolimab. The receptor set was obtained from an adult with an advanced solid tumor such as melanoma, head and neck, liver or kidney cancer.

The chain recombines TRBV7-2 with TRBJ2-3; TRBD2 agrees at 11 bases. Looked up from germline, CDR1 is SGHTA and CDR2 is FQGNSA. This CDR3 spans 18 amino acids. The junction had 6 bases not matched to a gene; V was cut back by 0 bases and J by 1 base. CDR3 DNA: TGTGCCAGCAGCTTAGCACTAGCGGGGGTTCTTCGCACAGATACGCAGTATTTT. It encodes CASSLALAGVLRTDTQYF.

CDR3: CASSGDRLSPYEQYF. The CDR3, as DNA: TGTGCCAGCAGTGGGGACAGACTCTCCCCCTACGAGCAGTACTTC. The chain is built from TRBV6-1 and TRBJ2-7, with 7 bases identical to TRBD1. This CDR3 region has 15 residues. The germline V gene encodes CDR1 MNHNS and CDR2 SASEGT. Losses at the gene ends were 4 bases for V and 2 bases for J; bases not matched to a gene: 8.

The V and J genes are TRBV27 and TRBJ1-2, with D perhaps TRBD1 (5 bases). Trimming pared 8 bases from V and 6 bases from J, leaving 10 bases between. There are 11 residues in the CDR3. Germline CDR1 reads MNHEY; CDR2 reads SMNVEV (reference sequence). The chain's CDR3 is CASGQNDGYTF. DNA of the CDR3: TGTGCCAGCGGACAAAATGATGGCTACACCTTC.

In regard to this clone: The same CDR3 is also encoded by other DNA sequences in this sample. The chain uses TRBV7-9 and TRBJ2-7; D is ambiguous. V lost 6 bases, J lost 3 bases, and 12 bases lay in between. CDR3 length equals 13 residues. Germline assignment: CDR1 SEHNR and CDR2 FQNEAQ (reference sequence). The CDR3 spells CASRDRGSYEQYF. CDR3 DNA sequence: TGTGCCAGCAGAGACCGAGGTAGCTACGAGCAGTACTTC. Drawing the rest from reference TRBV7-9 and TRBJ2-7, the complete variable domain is DTGVSQNPRHKITKRGQNVTFRCDPISEHNRLYWYRQTLGQGPEFLTYFQNEAQLEKSRLLSDRFSAERPKGSFSTLEIQRTEQGDSAMYLCASRDRGSYEQYFGPGTRLTVT.

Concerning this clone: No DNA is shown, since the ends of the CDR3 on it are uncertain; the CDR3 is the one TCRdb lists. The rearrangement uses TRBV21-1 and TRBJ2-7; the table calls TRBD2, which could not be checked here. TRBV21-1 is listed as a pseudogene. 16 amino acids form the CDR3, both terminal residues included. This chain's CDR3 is CASSKVGGGNSYEQYF.

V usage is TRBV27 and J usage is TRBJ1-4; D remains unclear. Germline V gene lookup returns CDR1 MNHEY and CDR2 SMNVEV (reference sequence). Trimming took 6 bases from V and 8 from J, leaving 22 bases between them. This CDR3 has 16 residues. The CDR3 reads CASRLQTGVVEEKLFF. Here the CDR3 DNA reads TGTGCCAGCAGACTCCAGACCGGGGTTGTTGAGGAAAAACTGTTTTTT.

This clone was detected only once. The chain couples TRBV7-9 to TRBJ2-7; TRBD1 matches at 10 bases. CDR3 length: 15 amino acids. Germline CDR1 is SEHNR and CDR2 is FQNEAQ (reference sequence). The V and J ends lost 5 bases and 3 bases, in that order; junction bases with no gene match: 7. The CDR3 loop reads CASSPGQGTYYEQYF. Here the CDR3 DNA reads TGTGCCAGCAGCCCGGGACAGGGGACCTACTACGAGCAGTACTTC.

In DNA form, the CDR3 reads TGTGCCAGCAGCGTAGGGGGACTAGCGGGGGCGTCAGATACGCAGTATTTT. Residues: CASSVGGLAGASDTQYF. The chain couples TRBV9 to TRBJ2-3; 14 bases agree with TRBD2. CDR1 and CDR2 (germline): SGDLS, YYNGEE. This CDR3 has 17 amino acids. V lost 0 bases, J lost 4 bases, and 4 bases stayed unmatched.

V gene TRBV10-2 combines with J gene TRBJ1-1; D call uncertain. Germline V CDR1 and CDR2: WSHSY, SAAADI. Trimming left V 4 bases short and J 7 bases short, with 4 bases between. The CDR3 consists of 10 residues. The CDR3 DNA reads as TGCGCCAGCAGTGGGGGTGAAGCTTTCTTT. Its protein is CASSGGEAFF.

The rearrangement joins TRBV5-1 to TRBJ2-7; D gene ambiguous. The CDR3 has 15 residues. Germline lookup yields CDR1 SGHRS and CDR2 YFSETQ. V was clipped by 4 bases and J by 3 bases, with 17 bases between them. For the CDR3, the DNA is TGCGCCAGCAGCACCAGCCCTGGGGATAACTACGAGCAGTACTTC. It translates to CASSTSPGDNYEQYF.

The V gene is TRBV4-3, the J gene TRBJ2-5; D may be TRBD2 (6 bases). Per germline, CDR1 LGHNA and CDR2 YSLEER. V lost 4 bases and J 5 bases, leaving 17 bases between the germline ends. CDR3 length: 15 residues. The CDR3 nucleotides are TGCGCCAGCAGCCTCACGCGGGGCGGTGGGGAGACCCAGTACTTC. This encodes CASSLTRGGGETQYF.

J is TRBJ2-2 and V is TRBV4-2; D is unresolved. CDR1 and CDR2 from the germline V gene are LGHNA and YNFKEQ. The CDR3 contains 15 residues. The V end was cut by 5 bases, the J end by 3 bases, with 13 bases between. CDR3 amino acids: CASSYSRGYTGELFF. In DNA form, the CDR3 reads TGTGCCAGCAGCTATAGCAGAGGTTACACCGGGGAGCTGTTTTTT.

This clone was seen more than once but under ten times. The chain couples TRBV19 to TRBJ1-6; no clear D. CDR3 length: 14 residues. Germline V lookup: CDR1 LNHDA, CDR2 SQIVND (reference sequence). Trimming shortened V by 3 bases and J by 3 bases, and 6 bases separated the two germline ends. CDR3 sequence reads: CASSILLYNSPLHF. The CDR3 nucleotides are TGTGCCAGTAGTATCCTCCTCTATAATTCACCCCTCCACTTT.

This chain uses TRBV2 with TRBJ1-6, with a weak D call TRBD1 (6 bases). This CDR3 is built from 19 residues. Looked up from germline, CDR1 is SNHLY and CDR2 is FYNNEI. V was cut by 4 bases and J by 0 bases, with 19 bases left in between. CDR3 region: CASSGMVEGGSSYNSPLHF. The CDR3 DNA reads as TGTGCCAGCAGTGGTATGGTCGAAGGGGGGAGCTCCTATAATTCACCCCTCCACTTT.

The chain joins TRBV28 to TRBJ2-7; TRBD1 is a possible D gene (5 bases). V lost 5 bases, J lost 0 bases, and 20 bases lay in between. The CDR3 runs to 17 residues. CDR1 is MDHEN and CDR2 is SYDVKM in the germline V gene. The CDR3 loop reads CASSHGPGKSSSYEQYF. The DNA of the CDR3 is TGTGCCAGCAGTCATGGGCCAGGGAAATCGAGCTCCTACGAGCAGTACTTC. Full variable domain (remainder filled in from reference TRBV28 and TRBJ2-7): DVKVTQSSRYLVKRTGEKVFLECVQDMDHENMFWYRQDPGLGLRLIYFSYDVKMKEKGDIPEGYSVSREKKERFSLILESASTNQTSMYLCASSHGPGKSSSYEQYFGPGTRLTVT.

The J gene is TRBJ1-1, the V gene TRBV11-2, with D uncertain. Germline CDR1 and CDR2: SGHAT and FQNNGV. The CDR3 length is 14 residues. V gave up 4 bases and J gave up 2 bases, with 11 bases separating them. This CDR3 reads CASSWWTANTEAFF. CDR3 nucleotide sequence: TGTGCCAGCAGCTGGTGGACGGCCAACACTGAAGCTTTCTTT.

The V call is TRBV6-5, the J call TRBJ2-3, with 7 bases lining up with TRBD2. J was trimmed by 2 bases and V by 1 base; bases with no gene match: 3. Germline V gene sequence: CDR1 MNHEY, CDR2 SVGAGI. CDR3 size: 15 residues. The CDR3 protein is CASSYLRGTTDTQYF. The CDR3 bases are TGTGCCAGCAGTTACTTGCGGGGGACCACAGATACGCAGTATTTT.

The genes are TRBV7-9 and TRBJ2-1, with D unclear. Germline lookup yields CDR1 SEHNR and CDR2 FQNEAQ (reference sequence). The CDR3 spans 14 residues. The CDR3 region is CVYRPEVNDNEQFF. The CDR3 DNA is TGTGTCTACCGGCCCGAGGTGAACGACAATGAGCAGTTCTTC.

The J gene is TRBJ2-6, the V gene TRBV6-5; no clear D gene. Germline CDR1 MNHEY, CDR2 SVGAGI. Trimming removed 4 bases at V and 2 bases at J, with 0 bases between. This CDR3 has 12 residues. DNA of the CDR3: TGTGCCAGCAGTTCTGGGGCCAACGTCCTGACTTTC. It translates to CASSSGANVLTF.

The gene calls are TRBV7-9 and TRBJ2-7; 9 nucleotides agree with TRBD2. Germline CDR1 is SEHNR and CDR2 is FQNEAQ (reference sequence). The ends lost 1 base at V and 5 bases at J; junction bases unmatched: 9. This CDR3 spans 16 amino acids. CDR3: CASSLVSGTSFDEQYF. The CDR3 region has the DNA TGTGCCAGCAGCTTAGTCTCCGGGACTAGCTTTGACGAGCAGTACTTC. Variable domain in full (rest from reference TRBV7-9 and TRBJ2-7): DTGVSQNPRHKITKRGQNVTFRCDPISEHNRLYWYRQTLGQGPEFLTYFQNEAQLEKSRLLSDRFSAERPKGSFSTLEIQRTEQGDSAMYLCASSLVSGTSFDEQYFGPGTRLTVT.

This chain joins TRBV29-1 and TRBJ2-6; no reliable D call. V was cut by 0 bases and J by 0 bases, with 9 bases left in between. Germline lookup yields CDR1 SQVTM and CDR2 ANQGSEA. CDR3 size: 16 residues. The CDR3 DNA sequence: TGCAGCGTTGAAGATACACGTAGCTCTGGGGCCAACGTCCTGACTTTC. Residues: CSVEDTRSSGANVLTF.

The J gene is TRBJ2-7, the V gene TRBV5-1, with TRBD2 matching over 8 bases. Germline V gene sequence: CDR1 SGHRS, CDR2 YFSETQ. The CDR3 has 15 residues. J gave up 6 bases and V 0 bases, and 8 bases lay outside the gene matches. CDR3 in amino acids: CASSLAWTSSLEQYF. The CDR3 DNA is TGCGCCAGCAGCTTGGCGTGGACTAGCTCCCTCGAGCAGTACTTC.

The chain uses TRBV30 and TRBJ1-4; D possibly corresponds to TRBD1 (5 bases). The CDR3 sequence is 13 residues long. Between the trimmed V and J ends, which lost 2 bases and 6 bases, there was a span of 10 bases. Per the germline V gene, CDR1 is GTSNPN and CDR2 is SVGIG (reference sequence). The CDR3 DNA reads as TGTGCCTGGAGTTTTCCGGGGGATGAAAAACTGTTTTTT. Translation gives CAWSFPGDEKLFF.

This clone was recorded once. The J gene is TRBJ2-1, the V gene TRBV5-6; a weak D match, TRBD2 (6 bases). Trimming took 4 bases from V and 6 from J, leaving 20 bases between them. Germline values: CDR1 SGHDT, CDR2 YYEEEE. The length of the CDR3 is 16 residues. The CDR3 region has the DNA TGTGCCAGCAGCGCGGGTGGGCTAGCGAGAGTCAATGAGCAGTTCTTC. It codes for CASSAGGLARVNEQFF.

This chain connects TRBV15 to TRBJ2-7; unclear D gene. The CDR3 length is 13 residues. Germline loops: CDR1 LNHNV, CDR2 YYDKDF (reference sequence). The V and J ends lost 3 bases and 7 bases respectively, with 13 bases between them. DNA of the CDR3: TGTGCCACCAGCAGGCCTCCTTTTTCGGAGCAGTACTTC. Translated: CATSRPPFSEQYF.

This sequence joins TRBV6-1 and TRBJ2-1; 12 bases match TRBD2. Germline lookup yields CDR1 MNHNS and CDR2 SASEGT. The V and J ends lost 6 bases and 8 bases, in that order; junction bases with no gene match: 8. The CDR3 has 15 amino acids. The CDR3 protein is CASRETSGSHDEQFF. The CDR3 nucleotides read TGTGCCAGCAGAGAGACTAGCGGGAGTCACGATGAGCAGTTCTTC.

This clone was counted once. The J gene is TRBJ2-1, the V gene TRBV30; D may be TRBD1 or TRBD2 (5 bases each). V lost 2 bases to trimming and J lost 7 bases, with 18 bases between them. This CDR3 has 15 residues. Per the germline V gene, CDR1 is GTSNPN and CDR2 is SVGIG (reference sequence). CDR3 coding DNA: TGTGCCTGGAGTCTTCGTCCGGGACGGTTAAATGAGCAGTTCTTC. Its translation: CAWSLRPGRLNEQFF.